This TCR beta chain was observed in a study of CD8 T cells in Susac syndrome. With random hexamers, reverse transcription was performed on about 0.45 to 1 ug of RNA. TCRdb re-analysed the immunoSEQ multiplex PCR reads in MiXCR, keeping a single row per CDR3 protein. This table holds around 200,000 distinct CDR3 sequences, approximately 96% found once. This CDR3 has 12 residues. Germline CDR1 and CDR2: SQVTM and ANQGSEA. Unmatched junction bases numbered 8, after V lost 5 bases and J lost 10 bases. This sequence joins TRBV29-1 and TRBJ2-1; TRBD1 agrees at 7 bases. This sequence originates from a human donor with multiple sclerosis. Sequenced: CD4+ T cells from PBMCs. CDR3 DNA sequence: TGCAGCGTTCTTGGCGTGGGACAGGAGCAGTTCTTC. Residues: CSVLGVGQEQFF.